The 25 T cell receptor beta chains below all came from one sample that was sequenced in a study of OX40 agonist ivuxolimab in advanced cancers. TCRdb's copy holds only in-frame clones and misses some; the assay was immunoSEQ multiplex PCR. Altogether over 75,000 clones are present, about 89% being singletons, with the ten largest covering more than 0.35%. The specimen was CD4+ or CD8+ T cells sorted from blood, collected in a trial of the OX40 agonist ivuxolimab. These receptors were taken from an adult with an advanced solid tumor such as melanoma, head and neck, liver or kidney cancer.

This chain joins TRBV28 and TRBJ2-7; TRBD1 agrees at 11 bases. The CDR3 covers 15 residues. CDR1 is MDHEN, CDR2 SYDVKM, per germline. The V and J ends lost 3 bases and 7 bases, in that order; junction bases with no gene match: 8. The CDR3 nucleotides read TGTGCCAGCAGTTTGATCGGGACAGGGGGGAATGAGCAGTACTTC. Amino acid sequence: CASSLIGTGGNEQYF.

The rearrangement joins TRBV5-1 to TRBJ1-1; 7 nucleotides align to TRBD1. The V gene's germline CDR1 is SGHRS and CDR2 YFSETQ. The CDR3 has 14 residues. The V segment lost 3 bases and the J segment 2 bases; nucleotides outside the gene matches: 4. CDR3: CASSSGQANTEAFF. CDR3 in DNA: TGCGCCAGCAGCTCAGGACAGGCCAACACTGAAGCTTTCTTT.

This chain uses TRBV15 with TRBJ1-1; 8 bases line up with TRBD1. The CDR3 extends over 14 amino acids. Germline CDR1 is LNHNV and CDR2 is YYDKDF (reference sequence). Trimming cost V 4 bases and J 7 bases; bases outside gene matches: 8. As DNA, the CDR3 is TGTGCCACCAGCACCATTCGGACAGGGATTGAAGCTTTCTTT. As protein: CATSTIRTGIEAFF.

This chain links TRBV29-1 with TRBJ2-2; weak D call: TRBD2 (5 bases). The CDR3 spans 13 residues. CDR1 is SQVTM and CDR2 is ANQGSEA in the germline V gene. The V and J ends lost 5 bases and 10 bases respectively, with 17 bases between them. CDR3 residues: CSVSRLPTLELFF. The CDR3 DNA is TGCAGCGTTTCTAGACTACCTACTCTGGAGCTGTTTTTT.

This clone has only one observation. The chain couples TRBV28 to TRBJ1-4; D is uncertain. Germline CDR1 and CDR2: MDHEN and SYDVKM. With 5 bases removed from V and 6 bases from J, the gap between germline ends came to 7 bases. This CDR3 is 12 amino acids long. CDR3 sequence (DNA): TGTGCCAGCAGTCCCCCAGATGAAAAACTGTTTTTT. Protein product: CASSPPDEKLFF.

The J gene is TRBJ2-1, the V gene TRBV19; D ambiguous. Between the trimmed V and J ends, which lost 7 bases and 6 bases, there was a span of 19 bases. Germline lookup yields CDR1 LNHDA and CDR2 SQIVND (reference sequence). The CDR3 contains 15 residues. CDR3 nucleotides: TGTGCCAGTACCGTAGGAGACTTCGGCGGCAATGAGCAGTTCTTC. Residues: CASTVGDFGGNEQFF.

This clone was found once. The rearrangement uses TRBV11-2 and TRBJ1-1; D unclear. CDR1 is SGHAT and CDR2 is FQNNGV in the germline V gene. Trimming cost V 2 bases and J 6 bases, with 4 bases left between them. This CDR3 contains 11 residues. The CDR3 spells CASSLSAEAFF. The CDR3 DNA reads TGTGCCAGCAGCTTATCCGCTGAAGCTTTCTTT.

The chain couples TRBV11-2 to TRBJ1-1; TRBD1 matches at 8 bases. The J segment lost 3 bases and the V segment lost 5 bases, leaving 2 bases of the junction unmatched. Germline CDR1 reads SGHAT; CDR2 reads FQNNGV. The CDR3 consists of 13 residues. Written as DNA, the CDR3 is TGTGCCAGCAGCCAGGACAGGGACACTGAAGCTTTCTTT. Protein product: CASSQDRDTEAFF.

The chain has TRBV7-2 and TRBJ1-5, with D possibly matching TRBD1 (6 bases). Trimming cost V 0 bases and J 0 bases, with 12 bases left between them. Germline lookup yields CDR1 SGHTA and CDR2 FQGNSA. The CDR3 runs 17 residues. CDR3 DNA: TGTGCCAGCAGCTTAGCGGGGGGGGCTTATAGCAATCAGCCCCAGCATTTT. Translated, it gives CASSLAGGAYSNQPQHF.

CDR3 region: CASSPVLREGTDTQYF. The CDR3, as DNA: TGTGCCAGCAGCCCTGTTTTACGGGAGGGCACAGATACGCAGTATTTT. The chain joins TRBV5-4 to TRBJ2-3; 7 nucleotides align to TRBD2. Germline-derived CDR1 and CDR2 are SGHNT and YYREEE (reference sequence). Germline trimming cut 4 bases from V and 1 base from J; bases unmatched to any gene: 9. CDR3 length: 16 amino acids. Full variable domain (missing parts from reference TRBV5-4 and TRBJ2-3): ETGVTQSPTHLIKTRGQQVTLRCSSQSGHNTVSWYQQALGQGPQFIFQYYREEENGRGNFPPRFSGLQFPNYSSELNVNALELDDSALYLCASSPVLREGTDTQYFGPGTRLTVL.

The count of this clone is one. The chain couples TRBV27 to TRBJ2-3, with D hard to call. Germline-derived CDR1 and CDR2 are MNHEY and SMNVEV (reference sequence). The ends were cut back, 5 bases at V and 4 bases at J, with 16 bases in the middle. This CDR3 is 15 amino acids long. The chain's CDR3 is CASSAVGLVPDTQYF. The CDR3 DNA reads TGTGCCAGCAGTGCGGTTGGTCTGGTCCCAGATACGCAGTATTTT.

The chain is built from TRBV11-3 and TRBJ2-5; D ambiguous. Germline lookup yields CDR1 SGHNT and CDR2 YENEEA. The CDR3 has 14 amino acids. Between the trimmed V and J ends, which lost 1 base and 4 bases, there was a span of 10 bases. The CDR3 sequence is CASSLGALAETQYF. The CDR3, as DNA: TGTGCCAGCAGCTTAGGGGCTCTTGCAGAGACCCAGTACTTC.

This clone was counted a single time. The V gene is TRBV6-1, the J gene TRBJ1-3, with D unresolved. Germline V gene data show CDR1 as MNHNS and CDR2 as SASEGT. There are 13 residues in the CDR3. With 10 bases removed from V and 4 bases from J, the gap between germline ends came to 14 bases. CDR3 coding DNA: TGTGCCACCAACCCCGTCGGGGGAAACACCATATATTTT. Amino acids: CATNPVGGNTIYF.

This clone was found once. The gene calls are TRBV10-2 and TRBJ2-2; the match to TRBD1 covers 10 bases. Germline CDR1 and CDR2: WSHSY and SAAADI. This CDR3 contains 13 residues. Trimming at V came to 7 bases and at J to 8 bases, leaving 4 bases not matched to a gene. For the CDR3, the DNA is TGCGCCAGCAAGGGACAGGGGAATGGGGAGCTGTTTTTT. Protein product: CASKGQGNGELFF.

The chain is built from TRBV18 and TRBJ1-4; D remains ambiguous. Trimming stripped 1 base from V and 5 bases from J, with 11 bases between. Germline V gives CDR1 KGHSH, CDR2 LQKENI. The CDR3 is made up of 15 amino acids. The DNA of the CDR3 is TGTGCCAGCTCACCACAAGCCAGAGAGAATGAAAAACTGTTTTTT. Translation gives CASSPQARENEKLFF.

V gene TRBV9 combines with J gene TRBJ2-1, with a possible D match to TRBD1 (5 bases). V was clipped by 3 bases and J by 4 bases, with 11 bases between them. The CDR3 totals 14 residues. Germline CDR1 SGDLS, CDR2 YYNGEE. CDR3 nucleotides: TGTGCCAGCAGCGCGACAGATATTTACAATGAGCAGTTCTTC. The encoded protein is CASSATDIYNEQFF.

The rearrangement joins TRBV7-2 to TRBJ2-5; 7 bases line up with TRBD1. Germline CDR1 and CDR2: SGHTA and FQGNSA. The CDR3 consists of 14 residues. V lost 2 bases to trimming and J lost 4 bases; unmatched junction nucleotides: 4. CDR3 bases: TGTGCCAGCAGCTTAAGCAGGGACAGAGAGACCCAGTACTTC. Encoded protein: CASSLSRDRETQYF.

The chain links TRBV6-5 to TRBJ1-5; a weak D match, TRBD1 (5 bases). V was trimmed by 5 bases and J by 2 bases, leaving 10 bases between them. Germline CDR1 reads MNHEY; CDR2 reads SVGAGI. This CDR3 has 14 amino acids. In DNA, the CDR3 is TGTGCCAGCAGTGGGGGTAGCGGCAATCAGCCCCAGCATTTT. Protein sequence: CASSGGSGNQPQHF.

The V call is TRBV19, the J call TRBJ2-7; D is ambiguous. V lost 1 base to trimming and J lost 0 bases, with 10 bases between them. The CDR3 extends over 15 amino acids. CDR1 and CDR2 (germline): LNHDA, SQIVND (reference sequence). The CDR3: CASSIGALLSYEQYF. The CDR3 DNA sequence: TGTGCCAGTAGTATAGGGGCCCTACTCTCCTACGAGCAGTACTTC.

This sequence joins TRBV13 and TRBJ2-7, with D uncertain. This CDR3 is 11 amino acids long. Trimming cost V 0 bases and J 6 bases, with 3 bases left between them. Germline V lookup: CDR1 PRHDT, CDR2 FYEKMQ (reference sequence). DNA of the CDR3: TGTGCCAGCAGCTTAGGCCGCGAGCAGTACTTC. This translates into CASSLGREQYF.

This rearrangement joins TRBV16 to TRBJ2-2; maybe TRBD1 (6 bases). The CDR3 is 15 residues long. V lost 3 bases and J 3 bases, leaving 11 bases between the germline ends. CDR1 KGHSY and CDR2 FQNENV come from the germline V gene. The CDR3 DNA reads as TGTGCCAGCAGCCACAGGGGTCAACACACCGGGGAGCTGTTTTTT. Translated, it gives CASSHRGQHTGELFF.

V is TRBV6-5 and J is TRBJ1-3; a possible D gene is TRBD1 (5 bases). The V and J ends lost 2 bases and 6 bases respectively, with 11 bases between them. The length of the CDR3 is 14 residues. Germline V lookup: CDR1 MNHEY, CDR2 SVGAGI. The CDR3 DNA sequence: TGTGCCAGCAGTTACGGGGCTTATGAAAACACCATATATTTT. As protein: CASSYGAYENTIYF.

This clone was counted a few times. The chain joins TRBV11-2 to TRBJ2-2; D is unresolved. Germline V gives CDR1 SGHAT, CDR2 FQNNGV. CDR3 length: 17 residues. Trimming took off 2 bases at V and 7 bases at J, with 20 bases between the two ends. The CDR3, as DNA: TGTGCCAGCAGCTTACCCGCTAGGCCTGCCACGGGCGGGGAGCTGTTTTTT. Its translation is CASSLPARPATGGELFF.

The chain joins TRBV6-5 to TRBJ1-1; D not certain. V was clipped by 6 bases and J by 3 bases, with 11 bases between them. CDR3 size: 13 residues. CDR1 is MNHEY and CDR2 is SVGAGI in the germline V gene. For the CDR3, the DNA is TGTGCCAGCAGCCCCCGGCCCGACACTGAAGCTTTCTTT. As protein: CASSPRPDTEAFF.

The rearrangement joins TRBV5-8 to TRBJ1-1; no reliable D call. Trimming pared 7 bases from V and 4 bases from J, leaving 11 bases between. Germline V gene lookup returns CDR1 SGHTS and CDR2 YDEGEE. The CDR3 runs 12 residues. CDR3 region: CASLGPSTEAFF. The CDR3 nucleotides read TGTGCCAGCCTAGGGCCCTCCACTGAAGCTTTCTTT.